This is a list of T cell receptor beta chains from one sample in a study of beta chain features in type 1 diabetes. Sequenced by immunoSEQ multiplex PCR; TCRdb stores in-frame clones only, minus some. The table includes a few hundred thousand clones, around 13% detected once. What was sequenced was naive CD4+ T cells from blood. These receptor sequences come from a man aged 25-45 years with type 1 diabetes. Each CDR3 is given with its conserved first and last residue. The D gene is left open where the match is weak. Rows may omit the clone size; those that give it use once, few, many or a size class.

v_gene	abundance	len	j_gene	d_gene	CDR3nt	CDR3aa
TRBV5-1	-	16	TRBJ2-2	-	TGCGCCAGCAGCTTGGATAGCTCTAGAGCCACCGGGGAGCTGTTTTTT	CASSLDSSRATGELFF
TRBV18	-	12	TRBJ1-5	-	TGTGCCAGCCGCGGGAGCAATCAGCCCCAGCATTTT	CASRGSNQPQHF
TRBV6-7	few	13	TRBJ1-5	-	TGTGCCACCCCTAAGGAGAGGGATCAGCCCCAGCATTTT	CATPKERDQPQHF
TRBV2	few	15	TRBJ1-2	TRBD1	TGTGCCAGCACTTCAACCTCGACAGGGACCTATGGCTACACCTTC	CASTSTSTGTYGYTF
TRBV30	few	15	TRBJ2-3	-	TGTGCCTGGAGTGTAAGGGGTGAGAGAACAGATACGCAGTATTTT	CAWSVRGERTDTQYF
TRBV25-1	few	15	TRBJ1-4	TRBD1	TGTGCCAGCAGTGAATTGGGACAGGGGAGCGAAAAACTGTTTTTT	CASSELGQGSEKLFF
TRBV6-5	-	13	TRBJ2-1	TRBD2	TGTGCCAGCAAAATCGGGAGGGGGAATGAGCAGTTCTTC	CASKIGRGNEQFF
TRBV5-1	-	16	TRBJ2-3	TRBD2	TGCGCCAGCAGCCCTGGACTAGCGGGGGGCACAGATACGCAGTATTTT	CASSPGLAGGTDTQYF
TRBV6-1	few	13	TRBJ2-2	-	TGTGCCAGCTCCCATGTCAACACCGGGGAGCTGTTTTTT	CASSHVNTGELFF
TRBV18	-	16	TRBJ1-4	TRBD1	TGTGCCAGCTCATCACGGGACAGGGGTGGAGAAGAAAAACTGTTTTTT	CASSSRDRGGEEKLFF
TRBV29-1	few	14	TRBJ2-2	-	TGCAGCGTTCACAGTACGCTTCACACCGGGGAGCTGTTTTTT	CSVHSTLHTGELFF
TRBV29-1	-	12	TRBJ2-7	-	TGCAGCGTTGTCACGGGACTCCGCGAGCAGTACTTC	CSVVTGLREQYF
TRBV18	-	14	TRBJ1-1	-	TGTGCCAGCTCCCTCGGGACATTGAACACTGAAGCTTTCTTT	CASSLGTLNTEAFF
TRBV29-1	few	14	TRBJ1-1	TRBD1	TGCAGCGGCCAGAGCCTTACAGGGGGCACTGAAGCTTTCTTT	CSGQSLTGGTEAFF
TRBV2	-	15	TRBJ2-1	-	TGTGCCGCAAGGGAGTACGGGGGCTCCTACAATGAGCAGTTCTTC	CAAREYGGSYNEQFF
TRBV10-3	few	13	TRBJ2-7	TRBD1	TGTGCCTCCGGGACAGGGGGGATTCGGGAGCAGTACTTC	CASGTGGIREQYF
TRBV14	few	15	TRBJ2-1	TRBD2	TGTGCCAGCAGCCCTAGCGGGAGTTCCTACAATGAGCAGTTCTTC	CASSPSGSSYNEQFF
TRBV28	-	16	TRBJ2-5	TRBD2	TGTGCCAGCAGTTTAATAGCGGGGGGTGGCCAAGAGACCCAGTACTTC	CASSLIAGGGQETQYF
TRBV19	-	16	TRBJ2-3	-	TGTGCCAGTAGTCCCCAACGGGCTTCAGGGCCAGATACGCAGTATTTT	CASSPQRASGPDTQYF
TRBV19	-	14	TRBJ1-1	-	TGTGCCAGTAGTATAGAGGACATAGGCACTGAAGCTTTCTTT	CASSIEDIGTEAFF
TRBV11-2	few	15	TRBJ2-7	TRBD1	TGTGCCAGCAGCGCTGACAGGGGCGGTACCTACGAGCAGTACTTC	CASSADRGGTYEQYF
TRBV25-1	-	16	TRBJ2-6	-	TGTGCCAGCAGTGCCAGGGGTCTCTCTGGGGCCAACGTCCTGACTTTC	CASSARGLSGANVLTF